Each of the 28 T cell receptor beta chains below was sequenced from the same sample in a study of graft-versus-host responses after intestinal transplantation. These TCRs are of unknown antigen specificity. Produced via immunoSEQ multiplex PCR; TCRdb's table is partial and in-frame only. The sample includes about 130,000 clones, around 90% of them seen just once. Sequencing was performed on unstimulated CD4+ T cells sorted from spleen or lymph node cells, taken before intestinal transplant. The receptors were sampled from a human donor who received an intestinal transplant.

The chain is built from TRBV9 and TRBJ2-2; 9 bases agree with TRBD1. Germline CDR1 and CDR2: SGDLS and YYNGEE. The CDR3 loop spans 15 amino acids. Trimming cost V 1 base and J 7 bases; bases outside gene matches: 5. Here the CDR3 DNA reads TGTGCCAGCAGCGTAAGGACAGGGGAAAACGGGGAGCTGTTTTTT. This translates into CASSVRTGENGELFF.

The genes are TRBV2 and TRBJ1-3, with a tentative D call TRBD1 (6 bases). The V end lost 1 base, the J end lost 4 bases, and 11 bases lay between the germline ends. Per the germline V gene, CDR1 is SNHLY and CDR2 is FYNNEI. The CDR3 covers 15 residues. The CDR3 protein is CASSEDRVAGNTIYF. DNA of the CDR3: TGTGCCAGCAGTGAAGACAGGGTCGCAGGAAACACCATATATTTT.

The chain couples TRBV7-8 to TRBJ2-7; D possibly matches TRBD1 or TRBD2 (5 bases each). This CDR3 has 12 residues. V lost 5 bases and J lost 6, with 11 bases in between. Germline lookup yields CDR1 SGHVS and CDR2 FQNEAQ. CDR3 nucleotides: TGTGCCAGCAGCCGGGGCCCTGCCGAGCAGTACTTC. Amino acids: CASSRGPAEQYF. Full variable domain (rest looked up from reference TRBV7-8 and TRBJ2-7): GAGVSQSPRYKVAKRGQDVALRCDPISGHVSLFWYQQALGQGPEFLTYFQNEAQLDKSGLPSDRFFAERPEGSVSTLKIQRTQQEDSAVYLCASSRGPAEQYFGPGTRLTVT.

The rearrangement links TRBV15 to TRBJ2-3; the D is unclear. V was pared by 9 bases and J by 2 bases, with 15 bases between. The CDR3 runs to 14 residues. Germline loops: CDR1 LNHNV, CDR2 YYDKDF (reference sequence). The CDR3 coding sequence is TGTGCCACGAAAGAGAAGGGTCCCACAGATACGCAGTATTTT. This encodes CATKEKGPTDTQYF.

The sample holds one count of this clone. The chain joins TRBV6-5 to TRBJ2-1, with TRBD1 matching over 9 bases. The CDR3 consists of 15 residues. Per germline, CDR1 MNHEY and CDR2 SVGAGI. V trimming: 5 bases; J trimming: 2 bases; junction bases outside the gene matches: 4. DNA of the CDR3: TGTGCCAGCAGTAAGGACAGGGGACCCTACAATGAGCAGTTCTTC. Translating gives CASSKDRGPYNEQFF.

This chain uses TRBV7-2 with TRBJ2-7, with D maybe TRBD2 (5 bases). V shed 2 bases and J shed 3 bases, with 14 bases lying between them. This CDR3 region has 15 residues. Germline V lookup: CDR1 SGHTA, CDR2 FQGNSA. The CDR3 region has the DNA TGTGCCAGCAGCTTAAGTGGAGGTGGAATCTACGAGCAGTACTTC. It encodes CASSLSGGGIYEQYF.

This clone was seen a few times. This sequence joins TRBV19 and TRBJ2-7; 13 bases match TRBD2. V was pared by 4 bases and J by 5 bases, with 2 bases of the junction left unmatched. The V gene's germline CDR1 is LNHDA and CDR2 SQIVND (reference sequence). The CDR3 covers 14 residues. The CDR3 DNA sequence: TGTGCCAGTAGTAGGACTAGCGGGAGCGACGAGCAGTACTTC. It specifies CASSRTSGSDEQYF.

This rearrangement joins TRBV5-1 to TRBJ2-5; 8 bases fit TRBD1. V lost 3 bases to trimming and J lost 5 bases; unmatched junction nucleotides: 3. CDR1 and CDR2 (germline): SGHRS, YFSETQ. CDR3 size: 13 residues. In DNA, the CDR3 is TGCGCCAGCAGCTCGGGACAGGAGGAGACCCAGTACTTC. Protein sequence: CASSSGQEETQYF. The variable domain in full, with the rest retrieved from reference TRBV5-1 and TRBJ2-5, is KAGVTQTPRYLIKTRGQQVTLSCSPISGHRSVSWYQQTPGQGLQFLFEYFSETQRNKGNFPGRFSGRQFSNSRSEMNVSTLELGDSALYLCASSSGQEETQYFGPGTRLLVL.

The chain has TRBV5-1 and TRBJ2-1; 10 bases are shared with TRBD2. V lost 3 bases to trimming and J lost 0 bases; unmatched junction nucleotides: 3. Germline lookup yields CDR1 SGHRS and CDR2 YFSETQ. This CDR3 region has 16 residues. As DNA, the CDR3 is TGCGCCAGCAGCTCCTCTAGCGGGGGCTCCTACAATGAGCAGTTCTTC. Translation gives CASSSSSGGSYNEQFF.

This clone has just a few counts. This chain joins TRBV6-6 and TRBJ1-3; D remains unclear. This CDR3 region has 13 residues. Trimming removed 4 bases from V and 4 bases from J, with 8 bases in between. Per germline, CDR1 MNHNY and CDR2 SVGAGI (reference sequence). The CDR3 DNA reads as TGTGCCAGCAGTTCGTCCGAGGGAAACACCATATATTTT. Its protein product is CASSSSEGNTIYF.

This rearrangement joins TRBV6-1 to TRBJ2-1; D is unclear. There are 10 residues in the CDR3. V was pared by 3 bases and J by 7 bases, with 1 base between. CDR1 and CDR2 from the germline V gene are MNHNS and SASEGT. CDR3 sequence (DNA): TGTGCCAGCAGTGAGAATGAGCAGTTCTTC. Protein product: CASSENEQFF.

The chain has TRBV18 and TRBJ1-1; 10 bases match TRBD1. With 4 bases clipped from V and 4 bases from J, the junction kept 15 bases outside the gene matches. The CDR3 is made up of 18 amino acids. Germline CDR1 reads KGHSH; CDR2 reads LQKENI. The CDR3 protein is CASSRRVGQGGMATEAFF. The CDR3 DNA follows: TGTGCCAGCTCACGACGTGTCGGACAGGGGGGGATGGCCACTGAAGCTTTCTTT.

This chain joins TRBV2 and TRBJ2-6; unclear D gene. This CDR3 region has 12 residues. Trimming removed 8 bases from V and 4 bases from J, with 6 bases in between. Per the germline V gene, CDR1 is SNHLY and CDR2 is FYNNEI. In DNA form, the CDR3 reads TGTGCCAGCGGTAGCGGGGCCAACGTCCTGACTTTC. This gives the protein CASGSGANVLTF.

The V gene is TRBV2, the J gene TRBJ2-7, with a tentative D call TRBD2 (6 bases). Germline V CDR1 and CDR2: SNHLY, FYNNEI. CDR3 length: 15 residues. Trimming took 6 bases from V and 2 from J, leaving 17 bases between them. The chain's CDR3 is CASRGTSRKPYEQYF. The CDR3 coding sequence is TGTGCCAGCAGGGGGACTTCTCGTAAACCCTACGAGCAGTACTTC. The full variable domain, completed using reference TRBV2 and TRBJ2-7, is EPEVTQTPSHQVTQMGQEVILRCVPISNHLYFYWYRQILGQKVEFLVSFYNNEISEKSEIFDDQFSVERPDGSNFTLKIRSTKLEDSAMYFCASRGTSRKPYEQYFGPGTRLTVT.

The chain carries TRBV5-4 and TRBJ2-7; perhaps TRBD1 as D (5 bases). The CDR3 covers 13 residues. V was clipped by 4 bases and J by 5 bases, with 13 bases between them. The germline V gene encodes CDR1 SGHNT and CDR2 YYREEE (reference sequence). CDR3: CASSPKGSHEQYF. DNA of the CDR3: TGTGCCAGCAGCCCCAAGGGGTCCCACGAGCAGTACTTC.

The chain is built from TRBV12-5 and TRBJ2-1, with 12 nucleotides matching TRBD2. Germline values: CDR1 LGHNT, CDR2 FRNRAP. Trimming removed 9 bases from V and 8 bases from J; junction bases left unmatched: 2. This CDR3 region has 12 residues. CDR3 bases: TGTGCTAGCACTAGCGGGAGGTATGAGCAGTTCTTC. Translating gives CASTSGRYEQFF.

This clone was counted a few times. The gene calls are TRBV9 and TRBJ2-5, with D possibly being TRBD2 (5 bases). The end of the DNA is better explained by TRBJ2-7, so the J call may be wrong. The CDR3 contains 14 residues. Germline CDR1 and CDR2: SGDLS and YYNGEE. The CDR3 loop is CASSVTERTHEQYF. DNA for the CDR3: TGTGCCAGCAGCGTGACGGAGCGGACCCACGAGCAGTACTTC.

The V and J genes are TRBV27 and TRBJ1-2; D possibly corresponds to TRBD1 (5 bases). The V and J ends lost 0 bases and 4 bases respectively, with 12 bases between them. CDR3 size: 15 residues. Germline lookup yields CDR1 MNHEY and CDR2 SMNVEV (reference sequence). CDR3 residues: CASSLSGAHPYGYTF. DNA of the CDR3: TGTGCCAGCAGTTTATCAGGGGCGCATCCCTATGGCTACACCTTC.

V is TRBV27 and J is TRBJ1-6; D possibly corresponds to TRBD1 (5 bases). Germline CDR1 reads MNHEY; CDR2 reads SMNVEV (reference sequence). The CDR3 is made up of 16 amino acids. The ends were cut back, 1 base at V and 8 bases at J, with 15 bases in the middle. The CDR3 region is CASSLWGGPQDSPLHF. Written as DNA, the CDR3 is TGTGCCAGCAGTTTATGGGGCGGACCCCAGGATTCACCCCTCCACTTT.

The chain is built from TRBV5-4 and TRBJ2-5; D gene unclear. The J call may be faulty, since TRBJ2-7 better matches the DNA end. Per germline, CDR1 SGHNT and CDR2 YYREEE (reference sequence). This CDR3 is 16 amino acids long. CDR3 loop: CASSLAPAPFSYEQYF. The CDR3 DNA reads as TGTGCCAGCAGCTTGGCTCCAGCCCCCTTTTCCTACGAGCAGTACTTC.

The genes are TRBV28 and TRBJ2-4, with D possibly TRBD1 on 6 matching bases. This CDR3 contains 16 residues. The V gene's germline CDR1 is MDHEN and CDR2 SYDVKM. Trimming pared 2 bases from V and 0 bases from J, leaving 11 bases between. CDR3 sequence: CASSLRGGAAKNIQYF. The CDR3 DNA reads TGTGCCAGCAGTTTACGAGGGGGAGCAGCCAAAAACATTCAGTACTTC.

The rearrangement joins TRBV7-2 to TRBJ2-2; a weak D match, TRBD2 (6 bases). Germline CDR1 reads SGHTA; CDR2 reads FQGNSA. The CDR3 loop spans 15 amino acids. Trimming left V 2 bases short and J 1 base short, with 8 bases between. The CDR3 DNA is TGTGCCAGCAGCTTATTGGGGGGGAACACCGGGGAGCTGTTTTTT. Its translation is CASSLLGGNTGELFF.

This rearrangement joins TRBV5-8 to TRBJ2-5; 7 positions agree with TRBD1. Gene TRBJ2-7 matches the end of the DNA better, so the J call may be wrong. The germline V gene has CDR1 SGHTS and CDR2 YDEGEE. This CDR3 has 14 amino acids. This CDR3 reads CASSLQGQFYEQYF. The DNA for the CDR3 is TGTGCCAGCAGCTTGCAGGGACAGTTCTACGAGCAGTACTTC.

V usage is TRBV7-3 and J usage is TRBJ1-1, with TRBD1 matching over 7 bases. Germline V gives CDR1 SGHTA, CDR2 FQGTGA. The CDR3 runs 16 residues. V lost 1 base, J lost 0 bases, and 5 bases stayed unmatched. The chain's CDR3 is CASSLNAGGVNTEAFF. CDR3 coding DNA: TGTGCCAGCAGCTTAAATGCAGGGGGGGTGAACACTGAAGCTTTCTTT.

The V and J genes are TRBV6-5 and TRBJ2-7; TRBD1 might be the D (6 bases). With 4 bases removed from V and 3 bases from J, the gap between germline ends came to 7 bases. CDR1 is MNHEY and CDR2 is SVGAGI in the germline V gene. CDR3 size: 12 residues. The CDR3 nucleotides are TGTGCCAGCAGTTCGGACAGCTACGAGCAGTACTTC. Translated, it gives CASSSDSYEQYF.

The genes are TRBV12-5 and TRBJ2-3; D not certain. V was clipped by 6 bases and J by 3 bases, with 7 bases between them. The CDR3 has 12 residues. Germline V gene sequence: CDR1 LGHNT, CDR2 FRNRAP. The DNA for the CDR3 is TGTGCTAGTGGCACCGAAACAGATACGCAGTATTTT. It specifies CASGTETDTQYF.

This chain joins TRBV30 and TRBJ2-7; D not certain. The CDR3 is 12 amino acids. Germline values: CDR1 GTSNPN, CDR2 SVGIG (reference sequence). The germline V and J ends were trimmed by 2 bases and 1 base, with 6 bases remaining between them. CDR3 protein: CAWSSVSYEQYF. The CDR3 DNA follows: TGTGCCTGGAGTTCCGTTTCCTACGAGCAGTACTTC.

CDR3 region: CASSLATGPSYNEQFF. The CDR3 DNA sequence: TGTGCCAGCAGCTTGGCCACAGGGCCTTCCTACAATGAGCAGTTCTTC. The chain uses TRBV5-4 and TRBJ2-1, with D perhaps TRBD1 (6 bases). The CDR3 has 16 residues. Germline V gene lookup returns CDR1 SGHNT and CDR2 YYREEE (reference sequence). Trimming cost V 0 bases and J 1 base, with 11 bases left between them.